This T cell receptor beta chain was recorded in a study of siplizumab effects on memory and regulatory T cells (dated by TCRdb to about 2019). Study-wide context: The effect of the anti-CD2 antibody siplizumab on alloreactive T-cell subsets was examined in allogeneic mixed lymphocyte reactions constructed from human PBMCs.

This clone is a singleton in its sample. Its antigen is currently not known. One base away there is no much larger clone; base qualities are not given. Sorted unstimulated T cells, along with proliferating T cells recovered from mixed lymphocyte reactions, underwent TCRbeta CDR3 sequencing. Fresh whole blood from fewer than 11 HLA-typed healthy donors was used to isolate PBMCs. The germline V gene (reference sequence) sets CDR1 to LNHNV and CDR2 to YYDKDF. The CDR3, from cysteine to phenylalanine, totals 15 residues. Just CDR3 DNA is preserved here, 45 bases in frame from base 1. V and J are trimmed by 5 bases and 2 bases, and the gene matches miss 4 bases of the junction. Results and caveats for the whole study, not just this receptor: Of the alloreactive CD4+ clones that could be mapped, the Treg-derived share averaged approximately 69% with siplizumab compared with roughly 27% in control reactions. For roughly 80-96% of proliferating CD4+ or CD8+ clones, no naive or memory phenotype could be assigned. The suppressive function of proliferating Tregs from siplizumab cultures was not functionally confirmed. Compared with memory T cells, unstimulated naive T cells appeared more diverse, and naive cells seemed to make a substantial contribution to the alloresponse. Because sequences below about 10^-5 frequency were poorly captured, only a minor fraction of alloreactive clones could be mapped to unstimulated subsets. Siplizumab significantly reduced the cumulative frequency of alloreactive sequences traceable to unstimulated CD4+ memory T cells.

The library was built by means of the immunoSEQ multiplex PCR assay. The deep sequencing platform assayed about 10^5 TCR templates per sample. Genomic DNA extracted from sorted T cells was used for TCRbeta CDR3 sequencing. The authors' analysis ran thus. The R programming language was used for the clonal analysis of the TCRbeta CDR3 data. Unstimulated samples were compared with post-reaction CFSE-low samples to define alloreactive CD4+ and CD8+ clones. By matching sequences to the repertoires of sorted unstimulated Treg and non-Treg cells, each alloreactive CD4+ clone was assigned a regulatory or non-regulatory origin. The clones in this table, taken by TCRdb from immuneACCESS, are in-frame only. Not every clone is retained; where verified, under half of the shortfall comes from an unresolved V gene, and the cause of the rest is unknown. V, J and clone size are those of that table, while D and trimming were read from the DNA. This sample is represented by some 100,000 clones; over 85% of them were singletons. 6.5% to 8% of the sample is held by the ten biggest clonotypes.

Sequenced: CD8+ T cells sorted from blood. This clonotype was sampled from a human donor in good health. This sequence uses TRBV15 and TRBJ2-2, with 8 central nucleotides matching TRBD1. The CDR3 region has the sequence CATSRTGLNTGELFF. The nucleotide sequence reads as follows: TGTGCCACCAGCCGGACAGGGCTAAACACCGGGGAGCTGTTTTTT.